This is a list of T cell receptor beta chains from one sample in a study of graft-versus-host responses after intestinal transplantation. Assay: immunoSEQ multiplex PCR; the TCRdb copy retains only in-frame clones and omits some. The sample has tens of thousands of clones; 50% to 65% are singletons. Sequenced here: alloreactive CD4+ T cells from a mixed lymphocyte reaction culture, sampled before intestinal transplant. Receptors originate from a human patient who received an intestinal transplant. Each CDR3 is given with its conserved first and last residue. The D gene is left open where the match is weak. Some rows have no size entry. The others give once, few or many, or a class for an expanded clone.

>TRBJ1-3|TRBV30|18|-|-
TGTGCCTGGAGTGGGACGAGGGCATCGGGGATCTCTGGAAACACCATATATTTT
CAWSGTRASGISGNTIYF
>TRBJ2-7|TRBV6-1|15|-|-
TGTGCCAGCAGGGACGAGGGACTGCCGTCCTACGAGCAGTACTTC
CASRDEGLPSYEQYF
>TRBJ2-7|TRBV6-5|13|TRBD2|few
TGTGCCAGCAGTTGGGGACTAGCTGGCGAGCAGTACTTC
CASSWGLAGEQYF
>TRBJ2-7|TRBV6-5|15|TRBD1|once
TGTGCCAGCAGGCCAATTCCGGGACAGCTCTACGAGCAGTACTTC
CASRPIPGQLYEQYF
>TRBJ1-5|TRBV30|16|TRBD1|few
TGTGCCTGGAGTAAACAGGGGATAAGAGGCAATCAGCCCCAGCATTTT
CAWSKQGIRGNQPQHF
>TRBJ2-7|TRBV30|15|-|few
TGTGCCTGGAGGAGATCTTCCGCCCCCCTCTACGAGCAGTACTTC
CAWRRSSAPLYEQYF
>TRBJ2-7|TRBV19|16|TRBD1|-
TGTGCCAGTAGTAACTTCGGGACAGGAATCTCCTACGAGCAGTACTTC
CASSNFGTGISYEQYF
>TRBJ2-1|TRBV6-5|12|TRBD1|-
TGTGCCAGCAGAAGACAGGGGAATGAGCAGTTCTTC
CASRRQGNEQFF
>TRBJ2-1|TRBV6-5|13|TRBD2|-
TGTGCCACTCGGACTAGCGGGGGGAATGAGCAGTTCTTC
CATRTSGGNEQFF
>TRBJ2-1|TRBV7-2|16|-|-
TGTGCCAGCAGCGATCGCAGGGGTAACACCTACAATGAGCAGTTCTTC
CASSDRRGNTYNEQFF
>TRBJ1-2|TRBV11-2|15|TRBD1|-
TGTGCCAGCAGCTGGACAGGAGTAAAAGGCTATGGCTACACCTTC
CASSWTGVKGYGYTF
>TRBJ2-5|TRBV11-2|14|-|-
TGTGCCAGCAGCCGCCAGCGGCTCCAAGAGACCCAGTACTTC
CASSRQRLQETQYF